Listed here are 8 T cell receptor beta chains from one sample, sequenced in a study of T cells in Graves' hyperthyroidism and ophthalmopathy. Using RNA transcripts as the source, TCR beta CDR3 regions were amplified. The TCR CDR3 first-round RT-PCR relied on the HTBI primer set. TCRdb ran MiXCR on the multiplex PCR reads and lists one entry per CDR3 protein. The table shows hundreds of thousands of distinct CDR3 sequences, with around 22% occurring only once. Sample: blood. The receptors come from a woman aged 25 to 39 with Graves' ophthalmopathy.

This clonotype has at least ten counts. This chain connects TRBV6-1 to TRBJ2-7, with 7 bases matching TRBD1. The germline V gene encodes CDR1 MNHNS and CDR2 SASEGT. After removal of 6 bases from V and 1 base from J, the junction contained 12 bases not matched to a gene. This CDR3 comprises 16 residues. CDR3 residues: CASRTHTGDGSYEQYF. DNA of the CDR3: TGTGCCAGCAGAACTCACACAGGGGACGGGTCCTACGAGCAGTACTTC.

This clonotype was observed a few times. The chain employs TRBV11-2 and TRBJ2-5; tentatively, D is TRBD1 or TRBD2 (6 bases each). This CDR3 spans 16 amino acids. The germline CDR1 and CDR2 sequences are SGHAT and FQNNGV. V was pared by 5 bases and J by 2 bases, with 18 bases between. The CDR3 DNA follows: TGTGCCAGCAGCCCCGGGGGCGGACTGAATCAAGAGACCCAGTACTTC. Encoded protein: CASSPGGGLNQETQYF.

In its sample, this clonotype was seen many times. The chain couples TRBV13 to TRBJ2-7; D perhaps matches TRBD2 (5 bases). The CDR3 contains 15 residues. The germline V and J ends were trimmed by 6 bases and 1 base, with 16 bases remaining between them. Germline V gene sequence: CDR1 PRHDT, CDR2 FYEKMQ (reference sequence). The CDR3 nucleotides are TGTGCCAGCAGTCTAAGCCCGTCGGGGTCCTACGAGCAGTACTTC. It is translated as CASSLSPSGSYEQYF. The full variable domain, rest sourced from reference TRBV13 and TRBJ2-7, is AAGVIQSPRHLIKEKRETATLKCYPIPRHDTVYWYQQGPGQDPQFLISFYEKMQSDKGSIPDRFSAQQFSDYHSELNMSSLELGDSALYFCASSLSPSGSYEQYFGPGTRLTVT.

This clonotype was detected ten times or more. V is TRBV11-2 and J is TRBJ2-7; 7 positions agree with TRBD2. The length of the CDR3 is 15 residues. V trimming: 4 bases; J trimming: 0 bases; junction bases outside the gene matches: 6. Germline loops: CDR1 SGHAT, CDR2 FQNNGV. The CDR3 DNA is TGTGCCAGCAGCTACCCCGGGACTAACTCCTACGAGCAGTACTTC. Amino acids: CASSYPGTNSYEQYF.

In this sample, this clonotype turned up a few times. The chain employs TRBV29-1 and TRBJ2-7, with D unresolved. CDR1 is SQVTM, CDR2 ANQGSEA, per germline. Trimming shortened V by 0 bases and J by 2 bases, and 8 bases separated the two germline ends. CDR3 length: 13 amino acids. CDR3 nucleotides: TGCAGCGTTGAAGAGCAACAACCCTACGAGCAGTACTTC. Translated: CSVEEQQPYEQYF.

This clonotype was recorded many times. V gene TRBV20-1 combines with J gene TRBJ2-7; 11 bases match TRBD2. After removal of 3 bases from V and 4 bases from J, the junction contained 5 bases not matched to a gene. The CDR3 sequence is 14 residues long. CDR1 and CDR2 from the germline V gene are DFQATT and SNEGSKA (reference sequence). The CDR3 loop reads CSARGTSGFYEQYF. The CDR3 DNA reads TGCAGTGCTAGGGGGACTAGCGGATTTTACGAGCAGTACTTC.

Concerning this clonotype itself: A much larger clone lies a single base off, so this may be a read error. The V call is TRBV7-3, the J call TRBJ2-2, with D tentatively TRBD2 (7 bases). Germline CDR1 reads SGHTA; CDR2 reads FQGTGA. V shed 2 bases and J shed 7 bases, with 17 bases lying between them. This CDR3 is 16 amino acids long. Here the CDR3 DNA reads TGTGCCAGCAGCTTATACCTCGGGGGGCGCGTCGGGGAGCTGTTTTTT. This gives the protein CASSLYLGGRVGELFF.

In this sample, this clonotype turned up a few times. The CDR3 sequence is CASRQDGSGGEAFF. In nucleotides, the CDR3 is TGTGCCAGCAGACAGGACGGATCTGGAGGTGAAGCTTTCTTT. The J gene is TRBJ1-1, the V gene TRBV3-1, with a weak D call TRBD1 (5 bases). The CDR3 is 14 residues long. V dropped 6 bases and J dropped 7 bases, with 18 bases sitting between them. Germline values: CDR1 LGHDT, CDR2 YNNKEL (reference sequence).